This TCR beta chain was captured in a study of vaccination and CD4 T cells after COVID-19. The Oncomine TCR Beta short-read assay was applied to DNA of cultured CD4+ T cells. It was from cultured CD4+ T cells that genomic DNA was extracted. TCRdb called the PCR reads again in MiXCR, with one record for every CDR3 protein. This sample has roughly 11,000 distinct CDR3 sequences; 55% to 70% occur once, and the top ten carry 11% to 15%. With respect to this clonotype: The antigen is undetermined.

After removal of 4 bases from V and 0 bases from J, the junction contained 12 bases not matched to a gene. There are 18 residues in the CDR3. Germline lookup yields CDR1 SEHNR and CDR2 FQNEAQ (reference sequence). Treatment specified: roughly 10-day PBMC culture with coronavirus spike peptide pools or control peptides (ViraFEST assay). From the roughly 11-day cultures, CD4+ T cells were isolated by negative selection. The TCR originated in a human donor who had recovered from COVID-19. Sequenced material: CD4+ T cells from blood, cultured in vitro. This chain uses TRBV7-9 with TRBJ1-1; 9 bases line up with TRBD1. The CDR3 DNA is TGTGCCAGCAGCTCGCGTGGGACAGGGCCTTTGTTGAACACTGAAGCTTTCTTT. Protein: CASSSRGTGPLLNTEAFF.